This passage covers 13 T cell receptor beta chains from one sample sequenced in a study of shared T cell receptors in the human thymus. Profiling relied on immunoSEQ multiplex PCR, and the TCRdb table lists in-frame clones only, not all of them. The table shows 700,000 or so clones, with 80% to 90% occurring only once. The data also belong to a second study, concerning human thymus T cells.

Specimen: thymocytes. These receptors were collected from a girl under three years old with a congenital heart defect.

This rearrangement joins TRBV10-2 to TRBJ2-7, with 7 bases matching TRBD2. In germline, CDR1 is WSHSY, CDR2 SAAADI. V lost 6 bases to trimming and J lost 2 bases; unmatched junction nucleotides: 10. The CDR3 totals 15 residues. The CDR3 sequence: CASSRRERGTYEQYF. DNA of the CDR3: TGCGCCAGCAGCCGAAGGGAGCGGGGAACCTACGAGCAGTACTTC.

The chain links TRBV4-2 to TRBJ2-7; D is possibly TRBD2 (7 bases). V lost 3 bases, J lost 0 bases, and 21 bases lay in between. Germline V gives CDR1 LGHNA, CDR2 YNFKEQ. The CDR3 is 18 amino acids. CDR3 sequence: CASSQRGGGQTSSYEQYF. For the CDR3, the DNA is TGTGCCAGCAGCCAGCGCGGCGGGGGCCAAACTAGCTCCTACGAGCAGTACTTC.

V is TRBV18 and J is TRBJ2-7, with 8 bases identical to TRBD1. V lost 6 bases, J lost 2 bases, and 6 bases stayed unmatched. Germline CDR1 KGHSH, CDR2 LQKENI. The CDR3 sequence is 14 residues long. CDR3 amino acids: CASSVRTGTYEQYF. CDR3 bases: TGTGCCAGCTCGGTCCGGACAGGGACCTACGAGCAGTACTTC.

The chain combines TRBV7-3 with TRBJ2-2; D is possibly TRBD1 (6 bases). V shed 2 bases and J shed 6 bases, with 22 bases lying between them. Germline V gives CDR1 SGHTA, CDR2 FQGTGA. CDR3 size: 18 residues. CDR3: CASSLGSRGPENPGELFF. CDR3 DNA sequence: TGTGCCAGCAGCTTAGGGTCCAGGGGTCCAGAGAATCCCGGGGAGCTGTTTTTT.

This sequence joins TRBV4-3 and TRBJ2-3, with 9 bases matching TRBD2. Trimming removed 4 bases from V and 9 bases from J; junction bases left unmatched: 14. Germline V CDR1 and CDR2: LGHNA, YSLEER. The CDR3 sequence is 16 residues long. The CDR3 protein is CASSLGTSLLTSTQYF. For the CDR3, the DNA is TGCGCCAGCAGCCTAGGGACTAGCCTTCTAACTTCGACGCAGTATTTT.

About this clone: Within the sample, other DNA sequences also encode this same CDR3. The rearrangement joins TRBV5-1 to TRBJ1-2, with TRBD1 matching over 7 bases. With V trimmed by 4 bases and J by 5 bases, 11 bases remained unmatched. The CDR3 runs to 15 residues. Looked up from germline, CDR1 is SGHRS and CDR2 is YFSETQ. The CDR3 DNA reads TGCGCCAGCAGCGATCGGGACAGCCCTATTTATGGCTACACCTTC. Encoded protein: CASSDRDSPIYGYTF.

A few counts support this clone. CDR3 nucleotides: TGTGCCAGTAGTCCGGGACAGGGGCGTCTACATCATGGCTACACCTTC. Protein product: CASSPGQGRLHHGYTF. This chain connects TRBV19 to TRBJ1-2; 10 bases align to TRBD1. V shed 5 bases, J shed 6 bases, and the junction held 12 bases outside the gene matches. This CDR3 contains 16 residues. Germline lookup yields CDR1 LNHDA and CDR2 SQIVND (reference sequence).

J is TRBJ1-2 and V is TRBV29-1; possibly TRBD1 for D (6 bases). With 7 bases removed from V and 0 bases from J, the gap between germline ends came to 18 bases. Germline assignment: CDR1 SQVTM and CDR2 ANQGSEA. The CDR3 is 15 residues long. CDR3 protein: CSANLRRGPNYGYTF. Here the CDR3 DNA reads TGCAGCGCTAACCTACGCAGGGGCCCTAACTATGGCTACACCTTC.

In this sample, this clone turned up once. The sample holds other DNA sequences that translate to the same CDR3. The V call is TRBV28, the J call TRBJ1-2; D might be TRBD1 (6 bases). V was cut by 0 bases and J by 2 bases, with 7 bases left in between. The CDR3 is 14 residues long. Germline V gene lookup returns CDR1 MDHEN and CDR2 SYDVKM. CDR3 DNA: TGTGCCAGCAGTTTATGGACAGGCAACTATGGCTACACCTTC. Amino acids: CASSLWTGNYGYTF.

V gene TRBV19 combines with J gene TRBJ2-1; D remains ambiguous. This CDR3 contains 13 residues. Germline values: CDR1 LNHDA, CDR2 SQIVND (reference sequence). V was trimmed by 8 bases and J by 7 bases, leaving 15 bases between them. CDR3 nucleotides: TGTGCCAGTGTGGCCCTAGACCGAAATGAGCAGTTCTTC. Its protein product is CASVALDRNEQFF.

This chain connects TRBV4-1 to TRBJ1-2, with no clear D. This CDR3 comprises 14 residues. Trimming left V 1 base short and J 3 bases short, with 9 bases between. CDR1 and CDR2 from the germline V gene are MGHRA and YSYEKL. CDR3 bases: TGCGCCAGCAGCCAAGTGGACTGCCACTATGGCTACACCTTC. It yields the protein CASSQVDCHYGYTF.

This chain uses TRBV25-1 with TRBJ2-2; possibly TRBD1 for D (6 bases). V lost 10 bases, J lost 6 bases, and 21 bases lay in between. Germline-derived CDR1 and CDR2 are MGHDK and SYGVNS. The CDR3 is 15 amino acids. This CDR3 reads CAIIYLDRNPGELFF. CDR3 sequence (DNA): TGTGCCATCATTTACCTCGACAGGAATCCCGGGGAGCTGTTTTTT.

CDR3 sequence reads: CASTLLRDRISPSWLPLHF. As DNA, the CDR3 is TGTGCCAGCACGCTACTCCGGGACAGGATTTCCCCCTCCTGGTTGCCCCTCCACTTT. The genes are TRBV2 and TRBJ1-6; 8 bases align to TRBD1. The V and J ends lost 7 bases and 13 bases, in that order; junction bases with no gene match: 27. The CDR3 consists of 19 residues. Germline V lookup: CDR1 SNHLY, CDR2 FYNNEI.